This T cell receptor beta chain came from a study of vaccination and CD4 T cells after COVID-19. Overall study context: Nasal swab PCR detected SARS-CoV-2 in convalescent patients, who comprised eight to ten mild cases and one severe case. Broader study findings: Convalescent patients had a median roughly 86% of post-vaccine SARS-CoV-2-reactive clones that were detected only after vaccination, not before it.

The CDR3 runs to 14 residues. Deletions cut 1 base from V and 1 base from J, with 8 bases between. CDR1 is SGHTA and CDR2 is FQGNSA in the germline V gene. This clonotype was seen more than once but under ten times. The antigen is undetermined. In TCRdb, the PCR reads were re-called with MiXCR into one record per CDR3 protein. The table has some 22,000 distinct CDR3 sequences, roughly 51% seen once. The V and J genes are TRBV7-2 and TRBJ2-7; D gene uncertain. The source material was CD4+ T cells from blood, sampled before SARS-CoV-2 vaccination. The TCR originated in a human donor who had recovered from COVID-19. In DNA form, the CDR3 reads TGTGCCAGCAGCTTAGAGGGTCCTTCCTACGAGCAGTACTTC. Translation: CASSLEGPSYEQYF.